These 31 T cell receptor beta chains originate from one sample sequenced in a study of T cells in Graves' hyperthyroidism and ophthalmopathy. TCR beta CDR3 regions were amplified from RNA transcripts. Researchers ran a first-round RT-PCR on the TCR CDR3 using the HTBI primer set. TCRdb fed the multiplex PCR reads into MiXCR, producing one record per CDR3 protein. The sample holds roughly 700,000 distinct CDR3 sequences, 12% to 15% seen once. The sequencing sample was made of blood. These receptors originate from a woman aged 18-35 years with Graves' hyperthyroidism.

Many counts were recorded for this clonotype. V gene TRBV25-1 combines with J gene TRBJ2-7; D possibly corresponds to TRBD1 (6 bases). This CDR3 has 16 amino acids. CDR1 MGHDK and CDR2 SYGVNS come from the germline V gene. V was shortened by 4 bases and J by 5 bases, with 21 bases between the two germline ends. In DNA, the CDR3 is TGTGCCAGCAGTGGGACGCACACAGGGATATGGGACGAGCAGTACTTC. Translating gives CASSGTHTGIWDEQYF.

This clonotype was observed many times. The rearrangement joins TRBV7-2 to TRBJ2-1; no definite D call. In germline, CDR1 is SGHTA, CDR2 FQGNSA. V was pared by 2 bases and J by 8 bases, with 10 bases between. This CDR3 comprises 13 residues. Written as DNA, the CDR3 is TGTGCCAGCAGCTTACAGGTATGGGATGAGCAGTTCTTC. Protein product: CASSLQVWDEQFF.

As for this clonotype: At one end, the junction sequence differs from germline, possibly due to a read error. The V gene is TRBV12-3 or TRBV12-4, the J gene TRBJ2-1; D gene uncertain. CDR3 length: 12 residues. As DNA, the CDR3 is TGTACCAGCAGTTTTCTAGGAGATGAGCAGTTCTTC. Translation: CTSSFLGDEQFF.

This clonotype was observed at least ten times. The J gene is TRBJ1-5, the V gene TRBV30; D not certain. The V gene's germline CDR1 is GTSNPN and CDR2 SVGIG (reference sequence). This CDR3 has 13 amino acids. Deletions cut 3 bases from V and 7 bases from J, with 13 bases between. The CDR3 bases are TGTGCCTGGAGGCCGGGGTCTCGGCAGCCCCAGCATTTT. This encodes CAWRPGSRQPQHF. The entire variable domain, with the rest obtained from reference TRBV30 and TRBJ1-5, is as follows: SQTIHQWPATLVQPVGSPLSLECTVEGTSNPNLYWYRQAAGRGLQLLFYSVGIGQISSEVPQNLSASRPQDRQFILSSKKLLLSDSGFYLCAWRPGSRQPQHFGDGTRLSIL.

This clonotype was counted only a few times. CDR3: CATSGFGVAGQETQYF. The CDR3 DNA reads as TGTGCCACCAGTGGGTTCGGAGTAGCGGGACAAGAGACCCAGTACTTC. This chain links TRBV24-1 with TRBJ2-5; 8 bases align to TRBD2. The germline V gene has CDR1 KGHDR and CDR2 SFDVKD. The V and J ends lost 5 bases and 2 bases, in that order; junction bases with no gene match: 9. The CDR3 runs to 16 residues.

As regards this clonotype: Being one base from a much bigger clone, this may be a read error. The J gene is TRBJ2-7, the V gene TRBV30, with D possibly being TRBD2 (5 bases). Germline V gene lookup returns CDR1 GTSNPN and CDR2 SVGIG (reference sequence). The CDR3 covers 13 residues. As DNA, the CDR3 is TGTGTCTGGAGGAACAGAGACTCTGGCGAGCAGTACTTC. Translation gives CVWRNRDSGEQYF.

This clonotype was counted at least ten times. The rearrangement links TRBV6-1 to TRBJ2-5; D is unclear. V lost 7 bases and J 2 bases, leaving 11 bases between the germline ends. The CDR3 runs to 13 residues. The germline V gene encodes CDR1 MNHNS and CDR2 SASEGT. In nucleotides, the CDR3 is TGTGCCAGCAACCCTCCGTTGCAAGAGACCCAGTACTTC. It specifies CASNPPLQETQYF.

The chain is built from TRBV29-1 and TRBJ1-1; no reliable D call. This CDR3 comprises 13 residues. CDR1 is SQVTM, CDR2 ANQGSEA, per germline. The germline V and J ends were trimmed by 4 bases and 2 bases, with 11 bases remaining between them. The CDR3 DNA is TGCAGCGTTGTGGAGGTCTTAAACACTGAAGCTTTCTTT. Translated, it gives CSVVEVLNTEAFF. The variable domain in full, with the rest retrieved from reference TRBV29-1 and TRBJ1-1, is SAVISQKPSRDICQRGTSLTIQCQVDSQVTMMFWYRQQPGQSLTLIATANQGSEATYESGFVIDKFPISRPNLTFSTLTVSNMSPEDSSIYLCSVVEVLNTEAFFGQGTRLTVV.

The gene calls are TRBV20-1 and TRBJ2-1; 10 positions match TRBD2. This CDR3 has 17 residues. Unmatched junction bases numbered 10, after V lost 3 bases and J lost 2 bases. CDR1 is DFQATT, CDR2 SNEGSKA, per germline (reference sequence). The CDR3 reads CSARAGTSAYTYNEQFF. The CDR3, as DNA: TGCAGTGCTAGGGCCGGGACTAGCGCTTACACCTACAATGAGCAGTTCTTC.

This clonotype was detected ten times or more. The V gene is TRBV20-1, the J gene TRBJ2-7; 9 nucleotides agree with TRBD2. In germline, CDR1 is DFQATT, CDR2 SNEGSKA (reference sequence). The length of the CDR3 is 13 residues. Losses at the gene ends were 6 bases for V and 1 base for J; bases not matched to a gene: 4. The CDR3 reads CSAPSGTSYEQYF. The CDR3 DNA sequence: TGCAGTGCCCCTAGCGGGACTTCCTACGAGCAGTACTTC.

This clonotype was seen many times. This chain links TRBV6-1 with TRBJ1-1; D is undetermined. CDR1 is MNHNS and CDR2 is SASEGT in the germline V gene. Trimming stripped 5 bases from V and 0 bases from J, with 10 bases between. CDR3 size: 14 residues. The CDR3 region has the DNA TGTGCCAGCAGTATGGCAGCTTTGAACACTGAAGCTTTCTTT. Translation: CASSMAALNTEAFF.

This clonotype was detected ten times or more. V and J are TRBV28 and TRBJ2-5; weak D call: TRBD1 (6 bases). Germline V gives CDR1 MDHEN, CDR2 SYDVKM. This CDR3 is built from 13 residues. The germline V and J ends were trimmed by 6 bases and 1 base, with 9 bases remaining between them. The CDR3 DNA reads as TGTGCCAGCAGGCGGACAGTCCAAGAGACCCAGTACTTC. Residues: CASRRTVQETQYF.

The J gene is TRBJ2-1, the V gene TRBV5-1; maybe TRBD2 (6 bases). With the DNA end fitting TRBJ2-7 better, the J assignment may be wrong. Germline lookup yields CDR1 SGHRS and CDR2 YFSETQ. The CDR3 totals 16 residues. The CDR3 is CASSFTSGGTYNEQYF. The CDR3 DNA follows: TGCGCCAGCAGCTTTACGTCCGGGGGAACCTACAATGAGCAGTACTTC.

In its sample, this clonotype was seen many times. The chain is built from TRBV2 and TRBJ2-1; D is uncertain. CDR3 length equals 11 residues. In germline, CDR1 is SNHLY, CDR2 FYNNEI. V was shortened by 4 bases and J by 12 bases, with 10 bases between the two germline ends. The CDR3 is CASSVGPRQFF. CDR3 bases: TGTGCCAGCAGTGTAGGGCCACGGCAGTTCTTC.

This clonotype was counted once. The CDR3 loop reads CSATGLAGGRTDTQYF. CDR3 coding DNA: TGCAGTGCTACGGGACTAGCGGGAGGGAGGACAGATACGCAGTATTTT. The V and J genes are TRBV20-1 and TRBJ2-3, with TRBD2 identical over 16 bases. Trimming removed 4 bases from V and 3 bases from J; junction bases left unmatched: 4. The germline V gene encodes CDR1 DFQATT and CDR2 SNEGSKA (reference sequence). The CDR3 has 16 amino acids.

There are many counts of this clonotype. This chain uses TRBV3-1 with TRBJ2-3, with D possibly matching TRBD1 (7 bases). The CDR3 sequence is 17 residues long. Germline CDR1 and CDR2: LGHDT and YNNKEL (reference sequence). Trimming cost V 2 bases and J 3 bases, with 18 bases left between them. CDR3 coding DNA: TGTGCCAGCAGCCAATTTCCTCGGCAGGGGGGTACAGATACGCAGTATTTT. It encodes CASSQFPRQGGTDTQYF.

This clonotype was counted many times. The rearrangement joins TRBV6-1 to TRBJ2-1, with 10 bases lining up with TRBD2. J gave up 10 bases and V 4 bases, and 7 bases lay outside the gene matches. CDR1 and CDR2 (germline): MNHNS, SASEGT. This CDR3 region has 14 residues. As DNA, the CDR3 is TGTGCCAGCAGTGTCCTAGCGGGAGCTGGGGAGCAGTTCTTC. Amino acid sequence: CASSVLAGAGEQFF.

The sample holds one count of this clonotype. J is TRBJ2-7 and V is TRBV18; tentative D call: TRBD1 (5 bases). V was cut by 0 bases and J by 1 base, with 10 bases left in between. The CDR3 contains 15 residues. Germline lookup yields CDR1 KGHSH and CDR2 LQKENI. CDR3 DNA: TGTGCCAGCTCACCACCTTCGGCAGGGTCCTACGAGCAGTACTTC. Translation gives CASSPPSAGSYEQYF.

This clonotype was recorded once. This chain uses TRBV6-2 or TRBV6-3 with TRBJ2-1; D ambiguous. From germline, CDR1 is MNHEY and CDR2 SVGEGT. The CDR3 runs to 18 residues. V dropped 4 bases and J dropped 0 bases, with 19 bases sitting between them. CDR3 loop: CASSLRLPRLPSYNEQFF. The DNA for the CDR3 is TGTGCCAGCAGTTTACGATTACCCAGGCTACCCTCCTACAATGAGCAGTTCTTC.

The chain couples TRBV7-9 to TRBJ1-6, with a tentative D call TRBD1 (6 bases). Germline assignment: CDR1 SEHNR and CDR2 FQNEAQ (reference sequence). The CDR3 spans 15 residues. V lost 1 base to trimming and J lost 10 bases, with 14 bases between them. The CDR3, as DNA: TGTGCCAGCAGCTTAGGGGTTCAGGGGCTATCACCCCTCCACTTT. This codes for CASSLGVQGLSPLHF.

This clonotype has at least ten counts. V and J are TRBV11-2 and TRBJ2-5; D perhaps matches TRBD1 (5 bases). In germline, CDR1 is SGHAT, CDR2 FQNNGV. Between the trimmed V and J ends, which lost 0 bases and 2 bases, there was a span of 10 bases. The CDR3 is 15 residues long. CDR3 loop: CASSLDRTQQETQYF. In DNA, the CDR3 is TGTGCCAGCAGCTTAGACCGGACACAGCAAGAGACCCAGTACTTC. Full variable domain (remainder filled in from reference TRBV11-2 and TRBJ2-5): EAGVAQSPRYKIIEKRQSVAFWCNPISGHATLYWYQQILGQGPKLLIQFQNNGVVDDSQLPKDRFSAERLKGVDSTLKIQPAKLEDSAVYLCASSLDRTQQETQYFGPGTRLLVL.

This clonotype occurred many times. The chain employs TRBV4-1 and TRBJ1-1; possible D gene TRBD1, 5 bases. The CDR3 has 16 residues. Germline V gene lookup returns CDR1 MGHRA and CDR2 YSYEKL. V was cut by 2 bases and J by 7 bases, with 20 bases left in between. In nucleotides, the CDR3 is TGCGCCAGCAGCCAACCGGTTTCGTCAAGGGGCGGTGAAGCTTTCTTT. This translates into CASSQPVSSRGGEAFF.

This clonotype turned up a few times. The chain uses TRBV15 and TRBJ1-6; D is possibly TRBD1 (5 bases). Per germline, CDR1 LNHNV and CDR2 YYDKDF (reference sequence). This CDR3 region has 14 residues. V was shortened by 0 bases and J by 9 bases, with 9 bases between the two germline ends. This CDR3 is CATSRDRVASPLHF. CDR3 nucleotides: TGTGCCACCAGCAGAGACAGGGTGGCTTCACCCCTCCACTTT.

Concerning this clonotype: A much larger clone lies one base from this, so it may be a read error. The chain is built from TRBV29-1 and TRBJ2-7, with TRBD1 as a possible D gene (5 bases). Looked up from germline, CDR1 is SQVTM and CDR2 is ANQGSEA. The CDR3 has 13 amino acids. V lost 4 bases and J lost 6, with 16 bases in between. CDR3 residues: CSVVGAKSSEQYF. The CDR3 nucleotides read TGCAGCGTTGTTGGGGCAAAGTCATCCGAGCAGTACTTC.

The V call is TRBV29-1, the J call TRBJ2-7, with D maybe TRBD2 (7 bases). The CDR3 length is 13 residues. Germline V CDR1 and CDR2: SQVTM, ANQGSEA. The ends were cut back, 0 bases at V and 4 bases at J, with 10 bases in the middle. The DNA of the CDR3 is TGCAGCGTTGAAGAGCGGGGGCGGTACGAGCAGTACTTC. Protein sequence: CSVEERGRYEQYF.

The rearrangement links TRBV7-9 to TRBJ2-7, with 9 bases fitting TRBD1. Trimming at V came to 5 bases and at J to 3 bases, leaving 5 bases not matched to a gene. Germline CDR1 is SEHNR and CDR2 is FQNEAQ (reference sequence). The CDR3 totals 14 residues. CDR3 sequence reads: CASSLRQGVYEQYF. The CDR3 DNA reads TGTGCCAGCAGCCTAAGACAGGGGGTCTACGAGCAGTACTTC.

This clonotype came up many times. The chain couples TRBV18 to TRBJ2-1, with a possible D match to TRBD1 (6 bases). CDR1 and CDR2 (germline): KGHSH, LQKENI. This CDR3 has 13 residues. V dropped 6 bases and J dropped 7 bases, with 13 bases sitting between them. This CDR3 is CASSPGQRNEQFF. The CDR3 DNA reads as TGTGCCAGCTCGCCAGGACAGAGAAATGAGCAGTTCTTC. Using reference TRBV18 and TRBJ2-1 for the parts outside the CDR3, the full variable domain is NAGVMQNPRHLVRRRGQEARLRCSPMKGHSHVYWYRQLPEEGLKFMVYLQKENIIDESGMPKERFSAEFPKEGPSILRIQQVVRGDSAAYFCASSPGQRNEQFFGPGTRLTVL.

Regarding this clonotype: A much larger clone is a single base away; this may be a read error. The chain carries TRBV12-3 or TRBV12-4 and TRBJ2-1; tentatively, D is TRBD2 (6 bases). V lost 3 bases and J lost 10, with 13 bases in between. CDR3 length: 13 amino acids. Written as DNA, the CDR3 is TGTGCCAGCAGTTTGGGTAGCGGCTACGAGCAGTTCTTC. Translation: CASSLGSGYEQFF.

This clonotype was seen repeatedly, ten times or more. The chain is built from TRBV13 and TRBJ2-3, with D hard to call. Germline values: CDR1 PRHDT, CDR2 FYEKMQ (reference sequence). The CDR3 consists of 12 residues. Deletions cut 5 bases from V and 6 bases from J, with 9 bases between. CDR3 sequence reads: CASSIKPDTQYF. The CDR3, as DNA: TGTGCCAGCAGCATAAAGCCTGATACGCAGTATTTT. The entire variable domain, with the rest obtained from reference TRBV13 and TRBJ2-3, is as follows: AAGVIQSPRHLIKEKRETATLKCYPIPRHDTVYWYQQGPGQDPQFLISFYEKMQSDKGSIPDRFSAQQFSDYHSELNMSSLELGDSALYFCASSIKPDTQYFGPGTRLTVL.

This clonotype has ten or more counts. The chain links TRBV20-1 to TRBJ2-1, with 11 bases fitting TRBD2. CDR1 is DFQATT, CDR2 SNEGSKA, per germline (reference sequence). This CDR3 has 16 residues. V was pared by 1 base and J by 1 base, with 3 bases of the junction left unmatched. The CDR3 DNA is TGCAGTGCTAGAGGGCCTAGCGGGAGGTCCTACAATGAGCAGTTCTTC. Amino acid sequence: CSARGPSGRSYNEQFF.

The chain joins TRBV29-1 to TRBJ1-2, with 9 bases identical to TRBD1. The CDR3 is 13 residues long. J was trimmed by 8 bases and V by 1 base; bases with no gene match: 5. Germline V gene lookup returns CDR1 SQVTM and CDR2 ANQGSEA. CDR3 DNA sequence: TGCAGCGTTGAAGGGGGACAGGGCGAAGGCTACACCTTC. Its protein product is CSVEGGQGEGYTF.